What follows describes a single T cell receptor (beta chain). The data belong to a study of blood T cell repertoires in COVID-19. On the study more broadly: PBMCs, B-cell-depleted T cells, or T cells were the source of the cDNA or gDNA that made up the material.

J gave up 5 bases and V 2 bases, and 4 bases lay outside the gene matches. This CDR3 has 16 amino acids. Germline V lookup: CDR1 MNHNY, CDR2 SVGAGI (reference sequence). Original data processing: Amplification of reference gene primers provided the estimated nucleated cell counts. Repertoires were generated with immunoSEQ multiplex PCR, while TCRdb's copy carries only in-frame clones and drops some. Clonal size and the V and J genes are those of that table, whereas D and trimming came from the DNA. The data show approximately 13,000 clones, roughly 89% seen once. The source of this sequence is a human donor with active COVID-19. The donor label of this sample is uncertain. Sequencing was done on a sample of peripheral blood. The chain is built from TRBV6-6 and TRBJ1-4, with 11 bases that match TRBD1. The CDR3 bases are TGTGCCAGCAGTTACGGGACAGGGGGATTCAATGAAAAACTGTTTTTT. It is translated as CASSYGTGGFNEKLFF.